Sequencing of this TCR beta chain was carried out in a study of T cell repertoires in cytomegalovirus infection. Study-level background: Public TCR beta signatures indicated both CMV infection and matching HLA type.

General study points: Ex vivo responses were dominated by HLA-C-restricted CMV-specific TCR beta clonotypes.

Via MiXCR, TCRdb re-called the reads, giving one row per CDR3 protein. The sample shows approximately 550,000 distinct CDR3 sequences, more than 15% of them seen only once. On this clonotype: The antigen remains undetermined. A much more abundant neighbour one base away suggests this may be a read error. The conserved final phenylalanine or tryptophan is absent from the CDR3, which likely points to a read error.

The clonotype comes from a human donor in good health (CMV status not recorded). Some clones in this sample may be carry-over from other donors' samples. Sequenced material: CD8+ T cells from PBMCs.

CDR3 nucleotide sequence: TGTGCCAGCAGTGAAGTGGGCTCCTACAATGAGCAGTTCTTA. Residues: CASSEVGSYNEQFL. J is TRBJ2-1 and V is TRBV6-1; unclear D gene. Trimming shortened V by 1 base and J by 0 bases, and 4 bases separated the two germline ends. The germline CDR1 and CDR2 sequences are MNHNS and SASEGT. CDR3 length equals 14 residues.